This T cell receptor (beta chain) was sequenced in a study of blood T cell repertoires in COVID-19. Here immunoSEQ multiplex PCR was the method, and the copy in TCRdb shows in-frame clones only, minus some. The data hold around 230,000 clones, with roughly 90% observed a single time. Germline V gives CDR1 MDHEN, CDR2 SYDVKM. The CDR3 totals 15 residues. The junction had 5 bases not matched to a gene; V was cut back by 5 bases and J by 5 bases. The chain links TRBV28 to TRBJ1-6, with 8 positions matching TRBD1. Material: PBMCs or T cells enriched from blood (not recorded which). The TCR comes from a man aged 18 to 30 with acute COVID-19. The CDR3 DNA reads TGTGCCAGCAGTAGGGGACAGGTCCATAATTCACCCCTCCACTTT. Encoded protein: CASSRGQVHNSPLHF.